Each of the 21 T cell receptor beta chains below was sequenced from the same sample in a study of blood T cell repertoires in COVID-19. The protocol was immunoSEQ multiplex PCR, while the TCRdb copy is restricted to in-frame clones and leaves out a portion. The data show over 90,000 clones, about 89% seen once. Source material: peripheral blood. The source is a woman in her sixties with acute or convalescent COVID-19.

The chain is built from TRBV28 and TRBJ1-2; possibly TRBD1 for D (6 bases). The CDR3 length is 13 residues. The V end lost 2 bases, the J end lost 8 bases, and 12 bases lay between the germline ends. The germline CDR1 and CDR2 sequences are MDHEN and SYDVKM. In nucleotides, the CDR3 is TGTGCCAGCAGTTTAGGGGGCGTGAAGGGCTACACCTTC. This gives the protein CASSLGGVKGYTF.

V is TRBV10-2 and J is TRBJ2-5; 10 bases align to TRBD2. The CDR3 extends over 16 amino acids. The V segment lost 6 bases and the J segment 3 bases; nucleotides outside the gene matches: 10. Per germline, CDR1 WSHSY and CDR2 SAAADI. CDR3 residues: CASSLGLALGEETQYF. CDR3 DNA sequence: TGCGCCAGCAGCCTGGGACTAGCGTTGGGAGAAGAGACCCAGTACTTC.

The chain employs TRBV7-9 and TRBJ2-5, with 7 bases matching TRBD2. The germline V gene encodes CDR1 SEHNR and CDR2 FQNEAQ (reference sequence). This CDR3 region has 14 residues. The V and J ends lost 1 base and 1 base, in that order; junction bases with no gene match: 0. Here the CDR3 DNA reads TGTGCCAGCAGCTTAGGGACTAGCCAAGAGACCCAGTACTTC. It yields the protein CASSLGTSQETQYF.

A few counts support this clone. The V gene is TRBV2, the J gene TRBJ1-1, with D maybe TRBD1 (6 bases). Deletions cut 6 bases from V and 0 bases from J, with 11 bases between. This CDR3 comprises 14 residues. The germline V gene has CDR1 SNHLY and CDR2 FYNNEI. The CDR3 reads CASRGQLLNTEAFF. CDR3 DNA: TGTGCCAGCAGAGGACAGCTATTGAACACTGAAGCTTTCTTT.

This rearrangement joins TRBV3-1 (or the pseudogene TRBV3-2) to TRBJ1-6; weak D call: TRBD1 (5 bases). Trimming removed 2 bases from V and 10 bases from J, with 12 bases in between. Germline values: CDR1 LGHDT, CDR2 YNNKEL (reference sequence). CDR3 length: 14 amino acids. CDR3 sequence reads: CASSQRQGNSPLHF. Here the CDR3 DNA reads TGTGCCAGCAGCCAAAGGCAGGGTAACTCACCCCTCCACTTT.

The chain has TRBV7-3 and TRBJ2-2; the match to TRBD1 covers 8 bases. The germline gives CDR1 SGHTA, CDR2 FQGTGA. The CDR3 loop spans 15 amino acids. V was pared by 6 bases and J by 4 bases, with 7 bases of the junction left unmatched. CDR3 in DNA: TGTGCCAGCAGTAAGACAGGGGAGAGCACCGGGGAGCTGTTTTTT. It encodes CASSKTGESTGELFF.

This chain connects TRBV19 to TRBJ2-5; 11 bases align to TRBD2. This CDR3 has 15 residues. Germline trimming cut 3 bases from V and 4 bases from J; bases unmatched to any gene: 4. Germline loops: CDR1 LNHDA, CDR2 SQIVND (reference sequence). CDR3 DNA: TGTGCCAGTAGTATCACTAGCGGGAGTCTAGAGACCCAGTACTTC. Translating it yields CASSITSGSLETQYF.

The genes are TRBV9 and TRBJ2-3; 8 nucleotides agree with TRBD2. Germline V gene data show CDR1 as SGDLS and CDR2 as YYNGEE. This CDR3 is 15 amino acids long. The junction had 4 bases not matched to a gene; V was cut back by 3 bases and J by 1 base. Here the CDR3 DNA reads TGTGCCAGCAGCGCGGGAGGGTATGGCACAGATACGCAGTATTTT. Its protein product is CASSAGGYGTDTQYF.

This clone is a singleton in its sample. The V and J genes are TRBV4-1 and TRBJ1-6, with a possible D match to TRBD1 (5 bases). CDR1 and CDR2 from the germline V gene are MGHRA and YSYEKL. Trimming took off 0 bases at V and 8 bases at J, with 11 bases between the two ends. The CDR3 has 15 residues. CDR3 nucleotide sequence: TGCGCCAGCAGCCAAGATGACAGAGACGATTCACCCCTCCACTTT. This gives the protein CASSQDDRDDSPLHF.

The chain links TRBV5-1 to TRBJ1-2, with 8 positions matching TRBD1. CDR3 length: 16 residues. The junction had 13 bases not matched to a gene; V was cut back by 1 base and J by 8 bases. Germline assignment: CDR1 SGHRS and CDR2 YFSETQ. CDR3 sequence (DNA): TGCGCCAGCAGCTTGTCGGTGGGTGCCAGGGGGCGCGGCTACACCTTC. It yields the protein CASSLSVGARGRGYTF.

This clone was recorded once. The CDR3 loop reads CASSPASSNEQFF. CDR3 sequence (DNA): TGCGCCAGCAGCCCTGCTAGCTCCAATGAGCAGTTCTTC. V usage is TRBV5-1 and J usage is TRBJ2-1, with D perhaps matching TRBD2 (5 bases). Deletions cut 4 bases from V and 6 bases from J, with 11 bases between. This CDR3 region has 13 residues. In germline, CDR1 is SGHRS, CDR2 YFSETQ.

Here the CDR3 DNA reads TGTGCCAGTAGGCGGGGGATTAATGAAAAACTGTTTTTT. Its protein product is CASRRGINEKLFF. The chain has TRBV19 and TRBJ1-4, with D perhaps TRBD1 (5 bases). V was pared by 6 bases and J by 4 bases, with 9 bases between. Germline V lookup: CDR1 LNHDA, CDR2 SQIVND (reference sequence). The CDR3 consists of 13 residues.

The rearrangement uses TRBV6-5 and TRBJ1-4, with D possibly being TRBD1 (5 bases). The V gene lost 5 bases and the J gene lost 8 bases, with 18 bases spanning the gap. Germline CDR1 reads MNHEY; CDR2 reads SVGAGI. The CDR3 loop spans 15 amino acids. The CDR3 spells CASSPPPPRVEKLFF. The CDR3 bases are TGTGCCAGCAGTCCCCCCCCACCCAGGGTAGAAAAACTGTTTTTT.

The rearrangement uses TRBV24-1 and TRBJ1-2; TRBD1 is a possible D gene (5 bases). CDR3 size: 13 residues. Looked up from germline, CDR1 is KGHDR and CDR2 is SFDVKD. Trimming cost V 0 bases and J 8 bases, with 9 bases left between them. In nucleotides, the CDR3 is TGTGCCACCAGTGATTTGCAGGGATCGGGCTACACCTTC. Translation: CATSDLQGSGYTF.

J is TRBJ2-5 and V is TRBV6-5; 9 nucleotides line up with TRBD2. V lost 6 bases and J lost 4; bases outside the gene matches: 6. This CDR3 spans 14 amino acids. Germline values: CDR1 MNHEY, CDR2 SVGAGI. This chain's CDR3 is CASRPGLATETQYF. In nucleotides, the CDR3 is TGTGCCAGCAGGCCAGGACTAGCGACAGAGACCCAGTACTTC.

The chain links TRBV6-5 to TRBJ1-2; 8 bases align to TRBD1. With V trimmed by 6 bases and J by 8 bases, 11 bases remained unmatched. The CDR3 covers 14 residues. Germline CDR1 and CDR2: MNHEY and SVGAGI. The DNA for the CDR3 is TGTGCCAGCAGCGCGTACACAGGGGGACGAGGCTACACCTTC. Protein sequence: CASSAYTGGRGYTF.

The chain has TRBV5-4 and TRBJ2-1, with 8 bases that match TRBD2. Looked up from germline, CDR1 is SGHNT and CDR2 is YYREEE (reference sequence). The V gene end was trimmed by 4 bases and the J gene end by 6 bases; junction bases not matched to a gene: 12. The CDR3 extends over 16 amino acids. The CDR3 nucleotides are TGTGCCAGCAGCGCGAGGCGGACTAGCATGTTCAATGAGCAGTTCTTC. Residues: CASSARRTSMFNEQFF.

V and J are TRBV6-5 and TRBJ1-5, with unresolved D. Germline lookup yields CDR1 MNHEY and CDR2 SVGAGI. The CDR3 runs to 14 residues. Between the trimmed V and J ends, which lost 7 bases and 0 bases, there was a span of 10 bases. The CDR3 DNA reads TGTGCCAGCACCGCTACAGATAGCAATCAGCCCCAGCATTTT. Protein product: CASTATDSNQPQHF.

The chain joins TRBV5-1 to TRBJ2-2, with 8 bases identical to TRBD1. Germline trimming cut 0 bases from V and 6 bases from J; bases unmatched to any gene: 13. Germline CDR1 SGHRS, CDR2 YFSETQ. The CDR3 length is 18 residues. The CDR3 nucleotides are TGCGCCAGCAGCTTGGAGGCCCGGACAGGGATCTTCTCCGGGGAGCTGTTTTTT. Translation: CASSLEARTGIFSGELFF.

This clone appeared a single time. The genes are TRBV15 and TRBJ2-2; D may be TRBD1 (5 bases). Germline V gives CDR1 LNHNV, CDR2 YYDKDF (reference sequence). V was shortened by 0 bases and J by 9 bases, with 11 bases between the two germline ends. CDR3 length equals 14 residues. The CDR3 spells CATSRDAGNRELFF. The CDR3 DNA reads TGTGCCACCAGCAGAGATGCAGGGAACCGGGAGCTGTTTTTT.

V gene TRBV30 combines with J gene TRBJ1-5, with TRBD1 matching 7 bases. The CDR3 contains 13 residues. Germline V gene sequence: CDR1 GTSNPN, CDR2 SVGIG (reference sequence). V dropped 1 base and J dropped 7; count of bases not matched to a gene: 4. The CDR3 DNA follows: TGTGCCTGGAGTGCGGCAGGGGGACAGCCCCAGCATTTT. Protein product: CAWSAAGGQPQHF.